These 15 T cell receptor beta chains were all obtained from the same sample, sequenced in a study of OX40 agonist ivuxolimab in advanced cancers. Library creation used the immunoSEQ multiplex PCR assay. In its TCRdb copy, this immuneACCESS table keeps in-frame sequences only and misses some clones. Where compared with another copy, unresolved V genes explain less than half of these, and the others have no known cause. The sample includes tens of thousands of clones, with 70% to 90% observed a single time. The ten largest make up 0.3% to 0.35% of the sample. The source material was CD4+ or CD8+ T cells sorted from blood, sampled in a trial of the OX40 agonist ivuxolimab. The receptors derive from an adult with an advanced solid tumor such as melanoma, head and neck, liver or kidney cancer.

The V gene is TRBV5-4, the J gene TRBJ2-1, with D possibly being TRBD1 or TRBD2 (5 bases each). The CDR3 runs to 14 residues. Between the trimmed V and J ends, which lost 3 bases and 5 bases, there was a span of 12 bases. CDR1 SGHNT and CDR2 YYREEE come from the germline V gene (reference sequence). DNA for the CDR3: TGTGCCAGCAGCTCCGAGGGGTCCCACAATGAGCAGTTCTTC. As protein: CASSSEGSHNEQFF. The whole variable domain, remainder taken from reference TRBV5-4 and TRBJ2-1, is ETGVTQSPTHLIKTRGQQVTLRCSSQSGHNTVSWYQQALGQGPQFIFQYYREEENGRGNFPPRFSGLQFPNYSSELNVNALELDDSALYLCASSSEGSHNEQFFGPGTRLTVL.

This clone was seen a handful of times. The chain has TRBV19 and TRBJ1-6; 8 bases are shared with TRBD1. The germline V gene encodes CDR1 LNHDA and CDR2 SQIVND (reference sequence). J lost 10 bases, V lost 8 bases, and 7 bases had no gene match. The CDR3 spans 13 residues. The CDR3 here is CASSDRVESPLHF. In DNA, the CDR3 is TGTGCCAGTTCGGACAGGGTCGAATCACCCCTCCACTTT.

The rearrangement links TRBV9 to TRBJ2-5, with TRBD1 identical over 9 bases. The CDR3 is made up of 16 amino acids. V gave up 0 bases and J gave up 2 bases; unmatched junction bases: 5. Germline loops: CDR1 SGDLS, CDR2 YYNGEE. For the CDR3, the DNA is TGTGCCAGCAGCGTAGGGGGGGGACAGGGACAAGAGACCCAGTACTTC. Protein sequence: CASSVGGGQGQETQYF.

This chain connects TRBV5-8 to TRBJ1-2; a possible D gene is TRBD1 (6 bases). The CDR3 has 13 residues. The V end lost 4 bases, the J end lost 8 bases, and 15 bases lay between the germline ends. In germline, CDR1 is SGHTS, CDR2 YDEGEE. The CDR3 protein is CASSPGGSTGYTF. CDR3 nucleotides: TGTGCCAGCAGCCCCGGGGGCTCGACGGGCTACACCTTC. Based on the CDR3 plus reference TRBV5-8 and TRBJ1-2, the full variable domain is EAGVTQSPTHLIKTRGQQATLRCSPISGHTSVYWYQQALGLGLQFLLWYDEGEERNRGNFPPRFSGRQFPNYSSELNVNALELEDSALYLCASSPGGSTGYTFGSGTRLTVV.

The chain carries TRBV7-8 and TRBJ2-5, with 8 bases matching TRBD1. The J call may be in error: the DNA end matches TRBJ2-7 better. Per the germline V gene, CDR1 is SGHVS and CDR2 is FQNEAQ. The CDR3 is 16 amino acids. Written as DNA, the CDR3 is TGTGCCAGCAGCTTAGGGATCGGACAGGGTTCCTACGAGCAGTACTTC. Translation: CASSLGIGQGSYEQYF.

The chain joins TRBV5-1 to TRBJ2-2; no definite D call. Trimming left V 0 bases short and J 3 bases short, with 6 bases between. Germline lookup yields CDR1 SGHRS and CDR2 YFSETQ. The length of the CDR3 is 14 residues. CDR3 in DNA: TGCGCCAGCAGCTTGGATGGGTACACCGGGGAGCTGTTTTTT. It specifies CASSLDGYTGELFF.

The rearrangement uses TRBV11-2 and TRBJ1-1; TRBD1 matches at 10 bases. Germline V gene data show CDR1 as SGHAT and CDR2 as FQNNGV. With 5 bases clipped from V and 6 bases from J, the junction kept 9 bases outside the gene matches. The CDR3 contains 15 residues. CDR3 nucleotide sequence: TGTGCCAGCAGCATTTACCGGGACAGGGGCGCTGAAGCTTTCTTT. Translated, it gives CASSIYRDRGAEAFF.

This clone turned up a few times. The gene calls are TRBV11-3 and TRBJ2-3; D is perhaps TRBD2 (6 bases). With 4 bases removed from V and 6 bases from J, the gap between germline ends came to 14 bases. This CDR3 has 14 residues. Germline V CDR1 and CDR2: SGHNT, YENEEA. The DNA of the CDR3 is TGTGCCAGCAGCTCCCTCGGGGGTGAGGATACGCAGTATTTT. Protein: CASSSLGGEDTQYF. The variable domain in full, with the rest retrieved from reference TRBV11-3 and TRBJ2-3, is EAGVVQSPRYKIIEKKQPVAFWCNPISGHNTLYWYLQNLGQGPELLIRYENEEAVDDSQLPKDRFSAERLKGVDSTLKIQPAELGDSAVYLCASSSLGGEDTQYFGPGTRLTVL.

This chain links TRBV10-3 with TRBJ2-3; the D gene is possibly TRBD2 (6 bases). Germline CDR1 ENHRY, CDR2 SYGVKD. The CDR3 is 17 residues long. The ends were cut back, 2 bases at V and 0 bases at J, with 15 bases in the middle. The CDR3 DNA is TGTGCCATCAGTGAGAGGGCTAGCGCAGCTAGCACAGATACGCAGTATTTT. The encoded protein is CAISERASAASTDTQYF.

This chain links TRBV4-3 with TRBJ1-5; TRBD1 agrees at 8 bases. The CDR3 extends over 15 amino acids. After removal of 3 bases from V and 2 bases from J, the junction contained 3 bases not matched to a gene. Germline CDR1 reads LGHNA; CDR2 reads YSLEER. The DNA for the CDR3 is TGCGCCAGCAGCCAGGAGACAGGGGGCAATCAGCCCCAGCATTTT. Its translation: CASSQETGGNQPQHF.

J is TRBJ2-2 and V is TRBV4-3; D remains ambiguous. The length of the CDR3 is 13 residues. V was clipped by 0 bases and J by 8 bases, with 7 bases between them. Germline CDR1 LGHNA, CDR2 YSLEER. DNA for the CDR3: TGCGCCAGCAGCCAAGACCCTCCGGGGGAGCTGTTTTTT. It codes for CASSQDPPGELFF.

The chain links TRBV7-2 to TRBJ2-1; the match to TRBD2 covers 11 bases. CDR3 length equals 16 residues. Losses at the gene ends were 5 bases for V and 4 bases for J; bases not matched to a gene: 7. Germline CDR1 and CDR2: SGHTA and FQGNSA. CDR3 residues: CASSPRGTSGYNEQFF. In DNA form, the CDR3 reads TGTGCCAGCAGCCCTCGCGGGACTAGCGGATACAATGAGCAGTTCTTC.

The rearrangement joins TRBV11-2 to TRBJ2-3, with 7 bases identical to TRBD1. J gave up 1 base and V 3 bases, and 7 bases lay outside the gene matches. The CDR3 is made up of 16 amino acids. Germline CDR1 SGHAT, CDR2 FQNNGV. The DNA for the CDR3 is TGTGCCAGCAGCTTTAACAGGGGAAAGGGCACAGATACGCAGTATTTT. Amino acids: CASSFNRGKGTDTQYF. The whole variable domain, filled in from reference TRBV11-2 and TRBJ2-3, reads EAGVAQSPRYKIIEKRQSVAFWCNPISGHATLYWYQQILGQGPKLLIQFQNNGVVDDSQLPKDRFSAERLKGVDSTLKIQPAKLEDSAVYLCASSFNRGKGTDTQYFGPGTRLTVL.

V usage is TRBV11-2 and J usage is TRBJ1-2, with 8 bases that match TRBD1. The CDR3 covers 14 residues. The V gene's germline CDR1 is SGHAT and CDR2 FQNNGV. Trimming removed 2 bases from V and 4 bases from J; junction bases left unmatched: 3. CDR3 nucleotides: TGTGCCAGCAGCTTACAGGGGGCCGGCTATGGCTACACCTTC. Amino acids: CASSLQGAGYGYTF.

This chain joins TRBV4-3 and TRBJ1-1, with D possibly being TRBD1 (5 bases). The CDR3 totals 14 residues. The ends were cut back, 1 base at V and 3 bases at J, with 9 bases in the middle. Germline assignment: CDR1 LGHNA and CDR2 YSLEER. The CDR3 is CASSQGGSYTEAFF. The CDR3 coding sequence is TGCGCCAGCAGCCAAGGGGGCTCCTACACTGAAGCTTTCTTT.